One and the same sample provided the 27 T cell receptor beta chains below, sequenced in a study of T cells in Graves' hyperthyroidism and ophthalmopathy. Using RNA transcripts as the source, TCR beta CDR3 regions were amplified. The HTBI set primed first-round TCR CDR3 RT-PCR. TCRdb reanalysed the multiplex PCR reads using MiXCR and keeps one entry per CDR3 protein. The repertoire holds hundreds of thousands of distinct CDR3 sequences, less than 15% seen once, with approximately 10% in the top ten. The sequencing sample was made of blood. These receptors came from a woman between 18 and 29 years old with Graves' hyperthyroidism.

V is TRBV7-2 and J is TRBJ1-4, with 7 bases identical to TRBD1. The J segment lost 0 bases and the V segment lost 2 bases, leaving 3 bases of the junction unmatched. CDR1 and CDR2 from the germline V gene are SGHTA and FQGNSA. The length of the CDR3 is 16 residues. The CDR3 region has the DNA TGTGCCAGCAGCTTACAGACAGGGACAACTAATGAAAAACTGTTTTTT. It specifies CASSLQTGTTNEKLFF.

In DNA form, the CDR3 reads TGCGCCAGCAGTGATCGTCGGGGGAACACTGAAGCTTTCTTT. Amino acid sequence: CASSDRRGNTEAFF. This chain uses TRBV10-2 with TRBJ1-1, with D hard to call. Looked up from germline, CDR1 is WSHSY and CDR2 is SAAADI. Trimming stripped 3 bases from V and 1 base from J, with 9 bases between. The CDR3 is made up of 14 amino acids.

The genes are TRBV4-1 and TRBJ1-5; the D gene is possibly TRBD1 (5 bases). The CDR3 spans 14 residues. V was cut by 1 base and J by 6 bases, with 10 bases left in between. From germline, CDR1 is MGHRA and CDR2 YSYEKL. CDR3 sequence (DNA): TGCGCCAGCAGCCAAGTAGGGGTACTTCAGCCCCAGCATTTT. This gives the protein CASSQVGVLQPQHF.

This clonotype was found a few times. The V and J genes are TRBV7-2 and TRBJ2-1, with 7 positions matching TRBD1. The germline gives CDR1 SGHTA, CDR2 FQGNSA. The CDR3 is made up of 14 amino acids. V dropped 4 bases and J dropped 8; count of bases not matched to a gene: 8. The CDR3 sequence is CASSSSGTVYEQFF. The CDR3 coding sequence is TGTGCCAGCAGCTCCTCCGGGACAGTATATGAGCAGTTCTTC.

A remark on this clonotype: A much larger clone differs from this one at a single base, so this may be a read error. The V gene is TRBV7-9, the J gene TRBJ2-7; D possibly corresponds to TRBD1 (5 bases). Germline lookup yields CDR1 SEHNR and CDR2 FQNEAQ (reference sequence). V shed 3 bases and J shed 0 bases, with 9 bases lying between them. CDR3 length equals 14 residues. CDR3 loop: CASSLDTFSYEQYF. In nucleotides, the CDR3 is TGTGCCAGCAGCTTGGACACTTTCTCCTACGAGCAGTACTTC. Variable domain in full (rest from reference TRBV7-9 and TRBJ2-7): DTGVSQNPRHKITKRGQNVTFRCDPISEHNRLYWYRQTLGQGPEFLTYFQNEAQLEKSRLLSDRFSAERPKGSFSTLEIQRTEQGDSAMYLCASSLDTFSYEQYFGPGTRLTVT.

The rearrangement joins TRBV24-1 to TRBJ1-2; 7 bases agree with TRBD1. This CDR3 is built from 14 residues. Germline V lookup: CDR1 KGHDR, CDR2 SFDVKD. J lost 2 bases, V lost 4 bases, and 3 bases had no gene match. For the CDR3, the DNA is TGTGCCACCAGTGACACGACAGGGAACTATGGCTACACCTTC. This encodes CATSDTTGNYGYTF.

This clonotype was recorded at least ten times. This chain joins TRBV2 and TRBJ2-5; D remains ambiguous. Trimming removed 4 bases from V and 2 bases from J, with 8 bases in between. CDR3 size: 13 residues. Germline V gene data show CDR1 as SNHLY and CDR2 as FYNNEI. In nucleotides, the CDR3 is TGTGCCAGCAGTGCTAACAGACAAGAGACCCAGTACTTC. This encodes CASSANRQETQYF.

Remarks on this clonotype: This may stem from a read error, because a much larger clone lies one nucleotide away. The genes are TRBV3-1 and TRBJ2-1; D ambiguous. V was trimmed by 5 bases and J by 0 bases, leaving 11 bases between them. In germline, CDR1 is LGHDT, CDR2 YNNKEL (reference sequence). This CDR3 is 15 amino acids long. This CDR3 reads CASSRAINSYNEQFF. DNA for the CDR3: TGTGCCAGCAGCAGGGCGATCAACTCCTACAATGAGCAGTTCTTC.

This clonotype has at least ten counts. This chain uses TRBV2 with TRBJ2-1; possibly TRBD2 for D (5 bases). Germline lookup yields CDR1 SNHLY and CDR2 FYNNEI. Deletions cut 6 bases from V and 5 bases from J, with 20 bases between. This CDR3 has 16 amino acids. CDR3 bases: TGTGCCAGCAGCACGGCGGTGGGGAGTGTGGACAATGAGCAGTTCTTC. Translated: CASSTAVGSVDNEQFF.

This clonotype occurred a few times. The V call is TRBV28, the J call TRBJ1-4, with no clear D. Germline CDR1 MDHEN, CDR2 SYDVKM. With 3 bases removed from V and 3 bases from J, the gap between germline ends came to 14 bases. CDR3 length equals 16 residues. The CDR3 here is CASSFLVGDPNEKLFF. DNA for the CDR3: TGTGCCAGCAGTTTTTTGGTCGGGGATCCTAATGAAAAACTGTTTTTT.

This clonotype was seen at least ten times. The chain recombines TRBV9 with TRBJ2-7; 12 nucleotides align to TRBD2. CDR3 length: 17 amino acids. In germline, CDR1 is SGDLS, CDR2 YYNGEE. J gave up 5 bases and V 3 bases, and 12 bases lay outside the gene matches. The DNA for the CDR3 is TGTGCCAGCAGCGCCTCTGAAGGACTAGCGGGATTTCACGAGCAGTACTTC. Protein product: CASSASEGLAGFHEQYF. The full variable domain, its missing parts supplied by reference TRBV9 and TRBJ2-7, is DSGVTQTPKHLITATGQRVTLRCSPRSGDLSVYWYQQSLDQGLQFLIQYYNGEERAKGNILERFSAQQFPDLHSELNLSSLELGDSALYFCASSASEGLAGFHEQYFGPGTRLTVT.

The rearrangement joins TRBV24-1 to TRBJ2-2, with 7 bases matching TRBD2. This CDR3 is built from 15 residues. Germline CDR1 reads KGHDR; CDR2 reads SFDVKD. J gave up 5 bases and V 3 bases, and 5 bases lay outside the gene matches. The CDR3 sequence: CATSDPGGWTGELFF. The CDR3 nucleotides read TGTGCCACCAGTGATCCCGGGGGGTGGACCGGGGAGCTGTTTTTT.

The chain is built from TRBV29-1 and TRBJ2-5; tentatively, D is TRBD2 (6 bases). The CDR3 covers 15 residues. V lost 8 bases to trimming and J lost 7 bases, with 26 bases between them. Germline V CDR1 and CDR2: SQVTM, ANQGSEA. In DNA form, the CDR3 reads TGCAGCTCGTTTGTCGGAGGGTTCGATGGGGGGACCCAGTACTTC. Protein: CSSFVGGFDGGTQYF.

This clonotype was picked up a small number of times. CDR3 nucleotide sequence: TGTGCCAGCAGCTGGGGAAGCGGGAGTAGGATCGGAGATACGCAGTATTTT. It translates to CASSWGSGSRIGDTQYF. The chain couples TRBV7-2 to TRBJ2-3, with 8 bases lining up with TRBD2. There are 17 residues in the CDR3. CDR1 is SGHTA, CDR2 FQGNSA, per germline. Trimming took 4 bases from V and 5 from J; bases not matched to a gene: 14.

This clonotype was observed many times. J is TRBJ1-3 and V is TRBV9, with a tentative D call TRBD1 (5 bases). The CDR3 covers 14 residues. V was clipped by 5 bases and J by 2 bases, with 11 bases between them. From germline, CDR1 is SGDLS and CDR2 YYNGEE. This CDR3 reads CASRGGTTGNTIYF. The CDR3 DNA is TGTGCCAGCAGAGGAGGGACGACTGGAAACACCATATATTTT. The full variable domain, completed using reference TRBV9 and TRBJ1-3, is DSGVTQTPKHLITATGQRVTLRCSPRSGDLSVYWYQQSLDQGLQFLIQYYNGEERAKGNILERFSAQQFPDLHSELNLSSLELGDSALYFCASRGGTTGNTIYFGEGSWLTVV.

This clonotype showed up just a few times. This rearrangement joins TRBV4-3 to TRBJ2-7, with D perhaps matching TRBD2 (6 bases). The V gene's germline CDR1 is LGHNA and CDR2 YSLEER. V dropped 0 bases and J dropped 7 bases, with 13 bases sitting between them. The CDR3 is 14 amino acids. The CDR3 spells CASSQDNGSGEQYF. For the CDR3, the DNA is TGCGCCAGCAGCCAAGATAACGGGAGTGGGGAGCAGTACTTC.

The chain combines TRBV19 with TRBJ1-2; 7 nucleotides agree with TRBD1. This CDR3 contains 15 residues. CDR1 is LNHDA and CDR2 is SQIVND in the germline V gene (reference sequence). The ends lost 4 bases at V and 4 bases at J; junction bases unmatched: 9. The CDR3 loop is CASSRASGGGYGYTF. DNA of the CDR3: TGTGCCAGTAGTAGGGCGTCAGGGGGTGGCTATGGCTACACCTTC.

This clonotype was observed many times. The V gene is TRBV28, the J gene TRBJ2-7; no clear D gene. V was cut by 2 bases and J by 3 bases, with 8 bases left in between. CDR3 length equals 13 residues. Germline CDR1 and CDR2: MDHEN and SYDVKM. The CDR3 bases are TGTGCCAGCAGTTTACCAGGTTACTACGAGCAGTACTTC. Encoded protein: CASSLPGYYEQYF.

This clonotype was seen at least ten times. This sequence joins TRBV20-1 and TRBJ1-5; no clear D. This CDR3 comprises 14 residues. V was trimmed by 0 bases and J by 3 bases, leaving 9 bases between them. Germline-derived CDR1 and CDR2 are DFQATT and SNEGSKA (reference sequence). In DNA form, the CDR3 reads TGCAGTGCTAGAGAGCAGGCCCCCAATCAGCCCCAGCATTTT. This translates into CSAREQAPNQPQHF.

This clonotype has just a few counts. V gene TRBV29-1 combines with J gene TRBJ1-3, with D perhaps matching TRBD1 (5 bases). This CDR3 is built from 14 residues. V was pared by 0 bases and J by 4 bases, with 10 bases between. The germline CDR1 and CDR2 sequences are SQVTM and ANQGSEA. For the CDR3, the DNA is TGCAGCGTTGAAGATCGGGGGATCGGAAACACCATATATTTT. This gives the protein CSVEDRGIGNTIYF.

In this sample, this clonotype turned up a few times. The V gene is TRBV27, the J gene TRBJ2-1, with 7 bases aligning to TRBD2. The CDR3 extends over 15 amino acids. V trimming: 2 bases; J trimming: 3 bases; junction bases outside the gene matches: 4. Germline V lookup: CDR1 MNHEY, CDR2 SMNVEV (reference sequence). CDR3 bases: TGTGCCAGCAGTTTAAGGGACTACCGCTACAATGAGCAGTTCTTC. Residues: CASSLRDYRYNEQFF.

At least ten counts were recorded for this clonotype. The CDR3 bases are TGCAGTACCCCCGGGCCTCTTATTACCCAGTACTTC. Residues: CSTPGPLITQYF. This rearrangement joins TRBV20-1 to TRBJ2-5, with no clear D. V lost 8 bases and J 8 bases, leaving 18 bases between the germline ends. CDR3 length equals 12 residues. Germline lookup yields CDR1 DFQATT and CDR2 SNEGSKA (reference sequence).

This clonotype was seen many times. The chain joins TRBV11-2 to TRBJ2-5, with D perhaps assigned TRBD1 or TRBD2 (5 bases each). The CDR3 covers 13 residues. Germline CDR1 reads SGHAT; CDR2 reads FQNNGV. V was clipped by 3 bases and J by 3 bases, with 8 bases between them. DNA of the CDR3: TGTGCCAGCAGCTTGGGGGAGAAAGAGACCCAGTACTTC. It translates to CASSLGEKETQYF.

This clonotype was observed many times. Here the CDR3 DNA reads TGTGCCAGCTCTAGATCGGGACTTGTCTACGAGCAGTACTTC. It codes for CASSRSGLVYEQYF. This chain connects TRBV2 to TRBJ2-7; D may be TRBD2 (6 bases). Germline V gives CDR1 SNHLY, CDR2 FYNNEI. V was shortened by 8 bases and J by 3 bases, with 17 bases between the two germline ends. The CDR3 runs 14 residues.

This chain connects TRBV7-2 to TRBJ1-4; 7 nucleotides align to TRBD1. Germline lookup yields CDR1 SGHTA and CDR2 FQGNSA. The CDR3 contains 12 residues. Germline trimming cut 3 bases from V and 10 bases from J; bases unmatched to any gene: 2. The CDR3 DNA is TGTGCCAGCAGCTTTAACAGGGGAAAACTGTTTTTT. Amino acids: CASSFNRGKLFF.

This clonotype was seen many times. This sequence joins TRBV19 and TRBJ1-5; D gene ambiguous. CDR3 length: 13 residues. Germline-derived CDR1 and CDR2 are LNHDA and SQIVND (reference sequence). Trimming took off 3 bases at V and 4 bases at J, with 7 bases between the two ends. The CDR3 here is CASSIEGNQPQHF. Here the CDR3 DNA reads TGTGCCAGTAGTATTGAGGGTAATCAGCCCCAGCATTTT.

This chain joins TRBV9 and TRBJ2-3, with D perhaps matching TRBD1 (5 bases). Per the germline V gene, CDR1 is SGDLS and CDR2 is YYNGEE. This CDR3 comprises 14 residues. V was clipped by 0 bases and J by 6 bases, with 11 bases between them. The chain's CDR3 is CASSVGFQGDTQYF. The CDR3 DNA reads as TGTGCCAGCAGCGTAGGGTTCCAGGGCGATACGCAGTATTTT.